Sequencing of this T cell receptor beta chain was carried out in a study of beta chain features in type 1 diabetes. Isolated RNA was reverse transcribed in full, so expressed TCRB transcripts were sequenced. Sequencing of naive, central memory and regulatory T cell samples gave an average of about 3.57 million reads. TCRdb's table, derived via immunoSEQ multiplex PCR, lists solely in-frame clones and lacks some. The sample yields more than 20,000 clones, roughly 69% seen once. With 6 bases removed from V and 5 bases from J, the gap between germline ends came to 21 bases. CDR3 length: 17 residues. Germline V CDR1 and CDR2: SGHRS, YFSETQ.

The chain combines TRBV5-1 with TRBJ1-6; a possible D gene is TRBD1 (6 bases). The material sequenced was Tregs from blood. The source of this sequence is a woman aged 40 to 49 in good health. The CDR3 nucleotides are TGCGCCAGCAAGAGGGGACAAGGGCCACCAGATAATTCACCCCTCCACTTT. Encoded protein: CASKRGQGPPDNSPLHF.